This T cell receptor beta chain originates from a study of cytomegalovirus exposure and HLA in healthy donors. The overall study: The roughly 100 million unique TCR beta sequences, from about 180 million T cells, were found by an earlier analysis. Study-level points and caveats: The sole available immune exposure information was CMV serostatus.

CDR3 length: 16 amino acids. The trim removed 5 bases at V and 0 bases at J, leaving 7 bases unmatched. Germline CDR1 SGHVS, CDR2 FQNEAQ. The PCR employed 60 Vbeta primers together with 13 Jbeta primers. Here immunoSEQ multiplex PCR was the method, and the copy in TCRdb shows in-frame clones only, minus some. In the table there are around 150,000 clones, about 80% of which are singletons. Concerning this clone itself: Its specificity is not known.

The specimen was PBMCs. The chain has TRBV7-8 and TRBJ2-3; 8 nucleotides agree with TRBD1. This sequence originates from a man aged 25-40 years in good health and CMV-seronegative. The chain's CDR3 is CASSPPGGRSTDTQYF. The CDR3 coding sequence is TGTGCCAGCAGCCCTCCAGGGGGCCGGAGCACAGATACGCAGTATTTT.